The 9 T cell receptor beta chains given below trace back to one sample, sequenced in a study of blood T cell repertoires in COVID-19. Assay used: immunoSEQ multiplex PCR; TCRdb lists only in-frame clones, some missing. The sample shows 100,000 to 150,000 clones, 81% of them seen only once. The sample was peripheral blood. The receptors stem from a man aged 25-45 years with COVID-19, enrolled during active disease.

This clone came up a few times. The chain carries TRBV5-1 and TRBJ2-7, with a weak D call TRBD2 (6 bases). V was pared by 6 bases and J by 3 bases, with 22 bases between. This CDR3 has 16 residues. In germline, CDR1 is SGHRS, CDR2 YFSETQ. CDR3 protein: CASTLGEARTSYEQYF. The CDR3 DNA follows: TGCGCCAGCACCCTTGGGGAGGCGCGGACAAGCTACGAGCAGTACTTC.

This clone has a handful of counts. This chain uses TRBV5-6 with TRBJ1-2, with D possibly being TRBD1 (6 bases). The CDR3 is 13 amino acids. Trimming took off 7 bases at V and 6 bases at J, with 16 bases between the two ends. CDR1 is SGHDT, CDR2 YYEEEE, per germline. The CDR3 reads CASVTGGSNGYTF. The DNA of the CDR3 is TGTGCCAGCGTTACTGGGGGCTCGAATGGCTACACCTTC.

The V gene is TRBV19, the J gene TRBJ1-5, with 8 nucleotides matching TRBD1. Germline V gene lookup returns CDR1 LNHDA and CDR2 SQIVND (reference sequence). There are 17 residues in the CDR3. The J segment lost 2 bases and the V segment lost 5 bases, leaving 11 bases of the junction unmatched. The CDR3 spells CASSSKPPGQGNQPQHF. CDR3 sequence (DNA): TGTGCCAGTAGTTCTAAACCTCCGGGACAGGGCAATCAGCCCCAGCATTTT.

The chain joins TRBV24-1 to TRBJ2-1; TRBD2 matches 8 bases. Germline V gene sequence: CDR1 KGHDR, CDR2 SFDVKD. Unmatched junction bases numbered 8, after V lost 4 bases and J lost 10 bases. The CDR3 contains 14 residues. CDR3 nucleotide sequence: TGTGCCACCAGTGACCCCTTTTTAGCGGGGGAGCAGTTCTTC. As protein: CATSDPFLAGEQFF.

The chain links TRBV4-2 to TRBJ1-2; no reliable D call. The CDR3 loop spans 15 amino acids. V was shortened by 0 bases and J by 3 bases, with 11 bases between the two germline ends. Germline V CDR1 and CDR2: LGHNA, YNFKEQ. In nucleotides, the CDR3 is TGTGCCAGCAGCCAAGAGTGGGTAGAGGACTATGGCTACACCTTC. Its translation: CASSQEWVEDYGYTF.

This chain connects TRBV11-3 to TRBJ1-3; the match to TRBD1 covers 7 bases. Germline V CDR1 and CDR2: SGHNT, YENEEA. The CDR3 totals 14 residues. Losses at the gene ends were 5 bases for V and 2 bases for J; bases not matched to a gene: 3. In DNA, the CDR3 is TGTGCCAGCAGCCCTGACAGGGCTGGAAACACCATATATTTT. Residues: CASSPDRAGNTIYF.

This clone was seen a single time. The rearrangement links TRBV19 to TRBJ1-2, with 10 bases that match TRBD1. This CDR3 is built from 14 residues. V lost 6 bases to trimming and J lost 6 bases; unmatched junction nucleotides: 7. Germline V gene lookup returns CDR1 LNHDA and CDR2 SQIVND (reference sequence). The CDR3, as DNA: TGTGCCAGTAGGCCGACCGGGACAGGGGATGGCTACACCTTC. Encoded protein: CASRPTGTGDGYTF.

This chain connects TRBV24-1 to TRBJ1-5; no clear D. The CDR3 runs to 17 residues. V lost 4 bases and J lost 1, with 16 bases in between. Germline CDR1 reads KGHDR; CDR2 reads SFDVKD. CDR3 region: CATSEGPTFESNQPQHF. CDR3 DNA: TGTGCCACCAGTGAGGGCCCCACTTTCGAGAGCAATCAGCCCCAGCATTTT.

The chain recombines TRBV7-9 with TRBJ2-3, with 8 positions matching TRBD2. The CDR3 consists of 15 residues. Looked up from germline, CDR1 is SEHNR and CDR2 is FQNEAQ (reference sequence). With 5 bases clipped from V and 1 base from J, the junction kept 5 bases outside the gene matches. The CDR3 DNA reads TGTGCCAGCAGCGCTAGCGGGCGGGGCACAGATACGCAGTATTTT. Protein: CASSASGRGTDTQYF.